The 11 T cell receptor beta chains presented below share a single source sample, sequenced in a study of monozygotic twins with inflammatory bowel disease. TCRdb re-called the 5' RACE reads and shows each CDR3 protein once, DNA omitted. Recorded for this sample: some 170,000 distinct CDR3 sequences. Sample: blood. Every receptor here comes from a human donor with ulcerative colitis or Crohn's disease, or a healthy co-twin of an affected twin (not recorded which).

The V call is TRBV7-2, the J call TRBJ2-7; the TCRdb call, TRBD1, lacks DNA for checking. CDR1 is SGHTA, CDR2 FQGNSA, per germline. The CDR3 totals 15 residues. CDR3 residues: CASTLNPGRYYEQYF.

The chain joins TRBV19 to TRBJ2-2; the D call of TRBD1 rests on TCRdb alone, since no DNA is present to check it. The germline V gene has CDR1 LNHDA and CDR2 SQIVND (reference sequence). The CDR3 is 16 residues long. This chain's CDR3 is CASNLRTGADTGELFF.

The rearrangement links TRBV20-1 to TRBJ2-3; the D call from TCRdb, TRBD2, cannot be confirmed without DNA. The length of the CDR3 is 17 residues. Germline-derived CDR1 and CDR2 are DFQATT and SNEGSKA (reference sequence). The CDR3: CSASKSGRYESTDTQYF.

The CDR3 is CSAREDAGGAGQPQHF. The chain carries TRBV20-1 and TRBJ1-5; lacking DNA, the TRBD1 call made by TCRdb goes unchecked. Germline loops: CDR1 DFQATT, CDR2 SNEGSKA (reference sequence). CDR3 length: 16 amino acids.

The rearrangement links TRBV30 to TRBJ2-7; with no DNA, the TCRdb D assignment of TRBD1 cannot be verified. The CDR3 extends over 14 amino acids. Germline CDR1 GTSNPN, CDR2 SVGIG (reference sequence). The chain's CDR3 is CAWAQGGNSYEQYF.

V usage is TRBV5-1 and J usage is TRBJ2-7. The CDR3 is 15 amino acids. Germline V lookup: CDR1 SGHRS, CDR2 YFSETQ. This CDR3 reads CASSLDRTTSYEQYF. Filled out from reference TRBV5-1 and TRBJ2-7, the complete variable domain reads KAGVTQTPRYLIKTRGQQVTLSCSPISGHRSVSWYQQTPGQGLQFLFEYFSETQRNKGNFPGRFSGRQFSNSRSEMNVSTLELGDSALYLCASSLDRTTSYEQYFGPGTRLTVT.

The CDR3 reads CAWSVDFGTNNEQFF. The gene calls are TRBV30 and TRBJ2-1; TCRdb indicates TRBD1, and absent DNA this call remains unverified. Germline V gene data show CDR1 as GTSNPN and CDR2 as SVGIG (reference sequence). The CDR3 contains 15 residues.

V gene TRBV4-1 combines with J gene TRBJ2-2; TCRdb's assignment of TRBD1 cannot be checked, as there is no DNA. Germline CDR1 and CDR2: MGHRA and YSYEKL. The CDR3 runs 15 residues. The CDR3 sequence is CASSQGPGETGELFF.

The chain uses TRBV7-2 and TRBJ1-5. The V gene's germline CDR1 is SGHTA and CDR2 FQGNSA. This CDR3 is 13 amino acids long. CDR3 loop: CASSLGREQPQHF.

This chain links TRBV20-1 with TRBJ1-3; lacking DNA, the TRBD1 call made by TCRdb goes unchecked. The CDR3 covers 16 residues. CDR1 is DFQATT, CDR2 SNEGSKA, per germline (reference sequence). This chain's CDR3 is CSAFGSGTGGSDTIYF.

The genes are TRBV15 and TRBJ2-3; no DNA is available, so the TRBD2 call from TCRdb remains unchecked. The CDR3 is 16 amino acids. Germline V CDR1 and CDR2: LNHNV, YYDKDF (reference sequence). Here the CDR3 reads CATSEDGTSSTDTRYF.